This TCR beta chain was recovered during a study of T cells in Graves' hyperthyroidism and ophthalmopathy. RNA transcripts yielded amplified TCR beta CDR3 regions. The HTBI primer set drove a first-round RT-PCR of the TCR CDR3. A single record per CDR3 protein comes from TCRdb applying MiXCR to the multiplex PCR reads. The data contain a few hundred thousand distinct CDR3 sequences, about 45% of them singletons. This CDR3 contains 13 residues. Trimming pared 3 bases from V and 11 bases from J, leaving 17 bases between. The V gene's germline CDR1 is SGDLS and CDR2 YYNGEE. Patients aged 18 to 65 had newly diagnosed hyperthyroidism lasting under 2 months. Diagnostic assessment was based on clinical symptoms, serum thyroxine and TRAb, thyroid ultrasound and orbital computed tomography. Note on this clonotype: What it binds is unknown.

General study results and limits: Most thyroid clonotypes with frequency above 0.001 were detected in blood.

Material for sequencing was peripheral blood or thyroid tissue (not recorded which). The clonotype originates from a woman aged 18 to 35 with Graves' hyperthyroidism. The chain has TRBV9 and TRBJ1-1; the D gene is possibly TRBD1 (5 bases). For the CDR3, the DNA is TGTGCCAGCAGCGCTGGGGGGGTCGCGGAGGCTTTCTTT. It encodes CASSAGGVAEAFF.